This paragraph reports one T cell receptor (beta chain). The antigen is undetermined. Each and every patient relapsed after autologous stem cell transplantation, and patients got differing brentuximab vedotin exposure. Germline CDR1 reads SEHNR; CDR2 reads FQNEAQ (reference sequence). V lost 7 bases, J lost 2 bases, and 9 bases stayed unmatched. The CDR3 covers 16 residues. The data stem from a study of PD-1 blockade in classical Hodgkin lymphoma. Whole-study context: Patients were given intravenous nivolumab, 3 mg/kg, every 2 weeks.

The study's findings and limits: Baseline diversity was lower in partial responders and progressors than complete responders. Significantly greater TCR diversity emerged by C4D1 in CD4+ cells but not CD8+ cells. Newly diagnosed patients had baseline TCR diversity that was reportedly lower than that of healthy donors.

The data were produced by immunoSEQ multiplex PCR, yet TCRdb's version contains in-frame clones alone and is incomplete. There are 35,000 to 45,000 clones in the sample; over 70% occur only once, and around 9.7% lies in the top ten. This receptor was taken from a human donor with classical Hodgkin lymphoma. The sequences come from peripheral blood mononuclear cells (PBMCs), collected at baseline. V is TRBV7-9 and J is TRBJ2-3, with TRBD2 identical over 10 bases. CDR3 sequence: CASIRASGSFTDTQYF. The CDR3 DNA is TGTGCCAGCATCCGGGCTAGCGGGAGCTTCACAGATACGCAGTATTTT. Full variable domain (remainder filled in from reference TRBV7-9 and TRBJ2-3): DTGVSQNPRHKITKRGQNVTFRCDPISEHNRLYWYRQTLGQGPEFLTYFQNEAQLEKSRLLSDRFSAERPKGSFSTLEIQRTEQGDSAMYLCASIRASGSFTDTQYFGPGTRLTVL.